Shown below are 25 T cell receptor beta chains from a single sample sequenced in a study of blood T cells in healthy people across ages. Combining a sample-barcoded 5' primer with a J-beta primer mix, a second PCR ran for about 7 to 11 cycles. TCRdb recomputed calls from the 5' RACE reads with MiXCR, one row per CDR3 protein. The sample lists 550,000 to 650,000 distinct CDR3 sequences, about 26% occurring once. The same data also contributed to another study, on T cells of mothers and their children.

Sample: blood. The receptor source for this set is a boy younger than 10 in good health.

In this sample, this clonotype turned up many times. The chain couples TRBV4-3 to TRBJ2-7; possible D gene TRBD1, 5 bases. CDR1 and CDR2 from the germline V gene are LGHNA and YSLEER. The CDR3 totals 14 residues. V lost 1 base to trimming and J lost 0 bases, with 7 bases between them. The CDR3 bases are TGCGCCAGCAGCCAAGTCCAGGGCTCCTACGAGCAGTACTTC. It codes for CASSQVQGSYEQYF.

The V and J genes are TRBV13 and TRBJ2-7; 7 bases line up with TRBD1. The germline V gene encodes CDR1 PRHDT and CDR2 FYEKMQ (reference sequence). V dropped 1 base and J dropped 6; count of bases not matched to a gene: 3. The CDR3 extends over 13 amino acids. CDR3 in amino acids: CASSLDPGGEQYF. CDR3 sequence (DNA): TGTGCCAGCAGCTTAGATCCAGGGGGCGAGCAGTACTTC.

This chain uses TRBV24-1 with TRBJ2-5, with TRBD1 matching 7 bases. After removal of 6 bases from V and 3 bases from J, the junction contained 3 bases not matched to a gene. Looked up from germline, CDR1 is KGHDR and CDR2 is SFDVKD. The CDR3 is 13 residues long. DNA for the CDR3: TGTGCCACCAGTCGGGACAGCGAAGAGACCCAGTACTTC. This codes for CATSRDSEETQYF.

The gene calls are TRBV2 and TRBJ2-5, with a tentative D call TRBD1 (6 bases). The V end lost 1 base, the J end lost 5 bases, and 11 bases lay between the germline ends. CDR3 length equals 14 residues. The germline gives CDR1 SNHLY, CDR2 FYNNEI. The CDR3 DNA is TGTGCCAGCAGTGAAGGGCAGCAGGGGGAGACCCAGTACTTC. It codes for CASSEGQQGETQYF.

This clonotype was seen a handful of times. V gene TRBV25-1 combines with J gene TRBJ2-3; D uncertain. The CDR3 spans 15 residues. With 7 bases removed from V and 2 bases from J, the gap between germline ends came to 16 bases. Germline V gene sequence: CDR1 MGHDK, CDR2 SYGVNS. The CDR3 region has the DNA TGTGCCAGCAAATCAGGCGGCTGGTACACAGATACGCAGTATTTT. This gives the protein CASKSGGWYTDTQYF.

The V and J genes are TRBV7-9 and TRBJ2-5; 8 bases line up with TRBD1. V gave up 1 base and J gave up 5 bases; unmatched junction bases: 6. From germline, CDR1 is SEHNR and CDR2 FQNEAQ (reference sequence). The CDR3 covers 15 residues. The CDR3: CASSLVGQDVETQYF. As DNA, the CDR3 is TGTGCCAGCAGCTTAGTGGGACAGGACGTGGAGACCCAGTACTTC.

The rearrangement joins TRBV7-2 to TRBJ2-2, with D possibly TRBD1 on 6 matching bases. The CDR3 runs 16 residues. Deletions cut 5 bases from V and 7 bases from J, with 20 bases between. Germline V gives CDR1 SGHTA, CDR2 FQGNSA. CDR3 in DNA: TGTGCCAGCAGCCCTCACCTAATAACAGGGAACGGGGAGCTGTTTTTT. Translating it yields CASSPHLITGNGELFF.

The chain is built from TRBV2 and TRBJ1-4, with a possible D match to TRBD1 (5 bases). CDR3 length: 14 amino acids. Per the germline V gene, CDR1 is SNHLY and CDR2 is FYNNEI. Trimming took 8 bases from V and 5 from J, leaving 15 bases between them. The CDR3 here is CASGGDTPNEKLFF. The CDR3 DNA reads TGTGCCAGCGGAGGGGATACACCGAATGAAAAACTGTTTTTT.

The rearrangement uses TRBV20-1 and TRBJ2-1; 14 nucleotides agree with TRBD2. The germline gives CDR1 DFQATT, CDR2 SNEGSKA (reference sequence). The CDR3 is made up of 15 amino acids. The V segment lost 3 bases and the J segment 8 bases; nucleotides outside the gene matches: 6. The CDR3 bases are TGCAGTGCTAGGGACGGGACTAGCGGGAGCGATGAGCAGTTCTTC. Its protein product is CSARDGTSGSDEQFF.

The chain carries TRBV5-6 and TRBJ1-1; possibly TRBD1 for D (5 bases). Trimming left V 2 bases short and J 10 bases short, with 18 bases between. Germline CDR1 and CDR2: SGHDT and YYEEEE. The length of the CDR3 is 14 residues. In DNA, the CDR3 is TGTGCCAGCAGCTTTGGTGGGTCGCACAGGTCAGCTTTCTTT. It yields the protein CASSFGGSHRSAFF.

V usage is TRBV5-1 and J usage is TRBJ1-2; tentative D call: TRBD1 (5 bases). Germline loops: CDR1 SGHRS, CDR2 YFSETQ. This CDR3 contains 15 residues. The germline V and J ends were trimmed by 1 base and 4 bases, with 14 bases remaining between them. CDR3 nucleotides: TGCGCCAGCAGCTTGACGGAAAAAGGGACCTATGGCTACACCTTC. Encoded protein: CASSLTEKGTYGYTF.

The chain employs TRBV6-2 or TRBV6-3 and TRBJ2-1, with 9 positions matching TRBD1. V lost 6 bases, J lost 2 bases, and 5 bases stayed unmatched. CDR3 length: 15 residues. The germline V gene has CDR1 MNHEY and CDR2 SVGEGT. CDR3 sequence: CASRLTGGAYNEQFF. Here the CDR3 DNA reads TGTGCCAGCAGACTGACAGGGGGGGCCTACAATGAGCAGTTCTTC.

V and J are TRBV12-3 or TRBV12-4 and TRBJ2-2; D possibly uses TRBD1 or TRBD2 (5 bases each). The CDR3 contains 14 residues. Trimming pared 5 bases from V and 7 bases from J, leaving 14 bases between. This CDR3 is CASSPQLRGGELFF. The CDR3 DNA sequence: TGTGCCAGCAGTCCCCAATTGAGGGGCGGGGAGCTGTTTTTT.

This clonotype has more than one count but fewer than ten. The rearrangement uses TRBV5-5 and TRBJ1-1; no reliable D call. CDR3 length: 14 residues. Per germline, CDR1 SGHKS and CDR2 YYEKEE (reference sequence). The ends were cut back, 2 bases at V and 5 bases at J, with 13 bases in the middle. Here the CDR3 reads CASSFNGRSTEAFF. The CDR3 DNA reads as TGTGCCAGCAGCTTTAACGGCAGGAGTACTGAAGCTTTCTTT.

The CDR3: CATSRVGTGDQPQHF. The CDR3 DNA is TGTGCCACCAGCAGAGTCGGGACAGGGGATCAGCCCCAGCATTTT. This chain connects TRBV15 to TRBJ1-5; 10 bases are shared with TRBD1. Germline CDR1 reads LNHNV; CDR2 reads YYDKDF (reference sequence). The CDR3 runs 15 residues. V lost 1 base and J lost 5; bases outside the gene matches: 2.

The chain joins TRBV9 to TRBJ2-2, with TRBD2 matching 10 bases. CDR1 is SGDLS and CDR2 is YYNGEE in the germline V gene. This CDR3 spans 18 amino acids. V was clipped by 4 bases and J by 5 bases; unmatched bases: 14. CDR3 region: CASSLVGLAGDRTGELFF. Here the CDR3 DNA reads TGTGCCAGCAGCCTCGTAGGCCTAGCGGGAGATCGTACCGGGGAGCTGTTTTTT.

V is TRBV29-1 and J is TRBJ1-1, with TRBD1 as a possible D gene (6 bases). The CDR3 has 14 residues. V lost 3 bases to trimming and J lost 5 bases, with 16 bases between them. Germline assignment: CDR1 SQVTM and CDR2 ANQGSEA. The CDR3 loop is CSVDQAGQGTEAFF. The CDR3 DNA sequence: TGCAGCGTTGATCAGGCAGGGCAGGGGACTGAAGCTTTCTTT.

V gene TRBV19 combines with J gene TRBJ2-5; the D is unclear. The DNA matches TRBJ2-1 better at its end, which makes the J call doubtful. There are 13 residues in the CDR3. Germline lookup yields CDR1 LNHDA and CDR2 SQIVND (reference sequence). CDR3 DNA: TGTGCCAGTAGTATCTGGCCGTTCAATGAGCAGTTCTTC. Encoded protein: CASSIWPFNEQFF.

The V call is TRBV7-9, the J call TRBJ1-4; 7 bases match TRBD1. CDR1 and CDR2 from the germline V gene are SEHNR and FQNEAQ (reference sequence). This CDR3 is 14 amino acids long. V lost 5 bases to trimming and J lost 8 bases; unmatched junction nucleotides: 8. The CDR3 DNA is TGTGCCAGCAGCAGGGGGCGCGGGGAGGAAAAACTGTTTTTT. Translating it yields CASSRGRGEEKLFF.

The rearrangement joins TRBV30 to TRBJ2-3; D ambiguous. Trimming removed 0 bases from V and 4 bases from J, with 8 bases in between. CDR1 and CDR2 from the germline V gene are GTSNPN and SVGIG (reference sequence). The length of the CDR3 is 13 residues. The CDR3 reads CAWSVRTADTQYF. For the CDR3, the DNA is TGTGCCTGGAGTGTACGAACTGCAGATACGCAGTATTTT.

In its sample, this clonotype was seen a few times. This chain connects TRBV4-3 to TRBJ1-6, with 7 bases aligning to TRBD1. The CDR3 has 14 amino acids. Germline values: CDR1 LGHNA, CDR2 YSLEER. The V segment lost 3 bases and the J segment 8 bases; nucleotides outside the gene matches: 4. The CDR3 spells CASSHDRVDSPLHF. The DNA for the CDR3 is TGCGCCAGCAGCCACGACAGGGTAGATTCACCCCTCCACTTT.

The chain recombines TRBV9 with TRBJ1-1; TRBD1 is a possible D gene (6 bases). The length of the CDR3 is 14 residues. The V end was cut by 0 bases, the J end by 2 bases, with 8 bases between. Germline V lookup: CDR1 SGDLS, CDR2 YYNGEE. The CDR3 spells CASSVVGGNTEAFF. The CDR3 DNA reads TGTGCCAGCAGCGTAGTAGGGGGTAACACTGAAGCTTTCTTT.

There are a few counts of this clonotype. The genes are TRBV4-3 and TRBJ2-3; possible D gene TRBD1, 6 bases. The CDR3 totals 13 residues. Germline V CDR1 and CDR2: LGHNA, YSLEER. V lost 2 bases to trimming and J lost 6 bases, with 9 bases between them. The CDR3 DNA reads as TGCGCCAGCAGCCAATTGAGGGGGGATACGCAGTATTTT. This translates into CASSQLRGDTQYF.

The V gene is TRBV6-5, the J gene TRBJ2-1; 9 bases are a match to TRBD1. The germline CDR1 and CDR2 sequences are MNHEY and SVGAGI. V was clipped by 4 bases and J by 5 bases; unmatched bases: 6. CDR3 length equals 15 residues. The CDR3: CASSWDRVWHNEQFF. In nucleotides, the CDR3 is TGTGCCAGCAGTTGGGACAGGGTTTGGCACAATGAGCAGTTCTTC.

This clonotype was observed a handful of times. The CDR3: CASSFRGPGDTQYF. The CDR3 coding sequence is TGCGCCAGCAGCTTCCGGGGTCCAGGAGATACGCAGTATTTT. The J gene is TRBJ2-3, the V gene TRBV5-1; TRBD2 might be the D (5 bases). The germline V gene encodes CDR1 SGHRS and CDR2 YFSETQ. Trimming took 2 bases from V and 5 from J, leaving 12 bases between them. The CDR3 has 14 amino acids.